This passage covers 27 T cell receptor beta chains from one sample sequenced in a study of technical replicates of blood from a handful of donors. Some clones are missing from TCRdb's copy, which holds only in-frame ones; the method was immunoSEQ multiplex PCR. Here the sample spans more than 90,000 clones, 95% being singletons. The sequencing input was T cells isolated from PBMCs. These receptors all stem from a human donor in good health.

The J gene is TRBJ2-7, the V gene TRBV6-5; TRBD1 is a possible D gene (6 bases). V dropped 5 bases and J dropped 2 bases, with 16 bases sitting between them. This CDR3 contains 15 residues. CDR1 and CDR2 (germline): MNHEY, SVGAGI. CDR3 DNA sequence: TGTGCCAGCAGTCCCCTAGGGGGATTTACCTACGAGCAGTACTTC. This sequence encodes CASSPLGGFTYEQYF.

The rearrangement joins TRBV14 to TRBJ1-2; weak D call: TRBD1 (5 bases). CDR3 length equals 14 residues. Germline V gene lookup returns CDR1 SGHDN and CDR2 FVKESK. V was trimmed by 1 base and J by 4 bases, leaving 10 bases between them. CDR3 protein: CASSQASGLYGYTF. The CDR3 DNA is TGTGCCAGCAGCCAAGCATCAGGGCTCTATGGCTACACCTTC.

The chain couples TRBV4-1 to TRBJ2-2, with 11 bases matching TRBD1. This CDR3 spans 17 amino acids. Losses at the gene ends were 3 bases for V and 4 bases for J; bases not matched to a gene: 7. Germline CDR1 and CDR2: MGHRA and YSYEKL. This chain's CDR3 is CASSQVSGTGGTGELFF. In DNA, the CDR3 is TGCGCCAGCAGCCAGGTCTCCGGGACAGGGGGCACCGGGGAGCTGTTTTTT.

CDR3 region: CAEQVGEKLFF. CDR3 sequence (DNA): TGTGCCGAACAGGTCGGCGAAAAACTGTTTTTT. The V and J genes are TRBV7-9 and TRBJ1-4, with D possibly matching TRBD1 (5 bases). CDR3 length: 11 amino acids. V lost 11 bases, J lost 8 bases, and 12 bases lay in between. Germline V gives CDR1 SEHNR, CDR2 FQNEAQ (reference sequence).

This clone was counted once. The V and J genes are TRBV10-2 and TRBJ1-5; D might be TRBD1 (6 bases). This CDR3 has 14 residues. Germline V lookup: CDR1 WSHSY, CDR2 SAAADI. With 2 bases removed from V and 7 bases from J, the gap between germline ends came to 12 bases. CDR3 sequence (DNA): TGCGCCAGCAGTGAGGAACAGGGAGAGCAGCCCCAGCATTTT. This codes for CASSEEQGEQPQHF.

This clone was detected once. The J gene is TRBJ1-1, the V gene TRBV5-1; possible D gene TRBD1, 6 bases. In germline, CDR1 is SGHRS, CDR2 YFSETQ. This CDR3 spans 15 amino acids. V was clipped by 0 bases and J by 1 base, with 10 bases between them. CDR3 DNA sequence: TGCGCCAGCAGCTTGGCGGGACACTCGAACACTGAAGCTTTCTTT. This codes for CASSLAGHSNTEAFF.

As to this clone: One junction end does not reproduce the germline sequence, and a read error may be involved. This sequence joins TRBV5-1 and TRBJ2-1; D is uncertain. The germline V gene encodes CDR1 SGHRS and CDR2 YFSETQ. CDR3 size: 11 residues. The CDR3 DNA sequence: TGCGCCAGCAGCTCCGACAATGAGCAGTTCTTC. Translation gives CASSSDNEQFF.

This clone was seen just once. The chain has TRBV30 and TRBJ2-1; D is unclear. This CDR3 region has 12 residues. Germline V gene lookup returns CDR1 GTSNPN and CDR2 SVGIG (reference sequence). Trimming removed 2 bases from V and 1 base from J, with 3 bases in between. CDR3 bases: TGTGCCTGGAGTCCGTCCTACAATGAGCAGTTCTTC. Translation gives CAWSPSYNEQFF.

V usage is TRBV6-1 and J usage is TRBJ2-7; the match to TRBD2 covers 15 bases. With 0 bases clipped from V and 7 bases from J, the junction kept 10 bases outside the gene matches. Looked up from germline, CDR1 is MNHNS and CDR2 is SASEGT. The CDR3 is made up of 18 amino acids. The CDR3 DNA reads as TGTGCCAGCAGTGAAGCGGGACTAGCGGGAGGTGCCGCGGGTGAGCAGTACTTC. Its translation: CASSEAGLAGGAAGEQYF.

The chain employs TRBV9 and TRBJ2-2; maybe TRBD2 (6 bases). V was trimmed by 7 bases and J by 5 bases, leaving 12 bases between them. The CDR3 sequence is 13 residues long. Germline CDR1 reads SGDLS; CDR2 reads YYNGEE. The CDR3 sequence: CASWGVLTGELFF. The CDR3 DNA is TGTGCCAGCTGGGGGGTTTTGACCGGGGAGCTGTTTTTT.

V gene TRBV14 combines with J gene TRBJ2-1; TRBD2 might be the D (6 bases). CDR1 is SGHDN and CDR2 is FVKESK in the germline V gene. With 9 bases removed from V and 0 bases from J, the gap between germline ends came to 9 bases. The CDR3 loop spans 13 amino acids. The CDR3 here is CASSGSSYNEQFF. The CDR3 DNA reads TGTGCCAGTTCCGGGAGCTCCTACAATGAGCAGTTCTTC.

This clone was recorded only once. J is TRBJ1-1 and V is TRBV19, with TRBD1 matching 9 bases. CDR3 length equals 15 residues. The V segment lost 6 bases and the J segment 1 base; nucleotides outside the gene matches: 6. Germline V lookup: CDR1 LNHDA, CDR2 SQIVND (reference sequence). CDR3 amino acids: CASRMAGQGNTEAFF. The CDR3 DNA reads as TGTGCCAGTAGAATGGCGGGACAGGGGAACACTGAAGCTTTCTTT.

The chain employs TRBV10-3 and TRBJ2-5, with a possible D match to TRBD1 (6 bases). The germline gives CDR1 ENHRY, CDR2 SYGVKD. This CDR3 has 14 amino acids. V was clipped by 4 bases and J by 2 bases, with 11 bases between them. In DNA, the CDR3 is TGTGCCATCAGTGGACAGGCGCGTCAAGAGACCCAGTACTTC. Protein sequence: CAISGQARQETQYF.

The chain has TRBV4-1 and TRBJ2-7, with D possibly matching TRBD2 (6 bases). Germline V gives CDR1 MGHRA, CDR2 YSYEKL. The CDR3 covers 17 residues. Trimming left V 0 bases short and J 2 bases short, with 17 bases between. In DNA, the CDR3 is TGCGCCAGCAGCCAAGAGCGAGTTAGCGCGGGAACCTACGAGCAGTACTTC. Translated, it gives CASSQERVSAGTYEQYF.

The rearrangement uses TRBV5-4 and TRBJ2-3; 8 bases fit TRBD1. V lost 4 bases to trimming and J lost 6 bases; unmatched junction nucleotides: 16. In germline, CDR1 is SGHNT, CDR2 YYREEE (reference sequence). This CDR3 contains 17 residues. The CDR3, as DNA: TGTGCCAGCAGCCTGCGTGGCTCGACAGGGGAAGTTGATACGCAGTATTTT. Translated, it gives CASSLRGSTGEVDTQYF.

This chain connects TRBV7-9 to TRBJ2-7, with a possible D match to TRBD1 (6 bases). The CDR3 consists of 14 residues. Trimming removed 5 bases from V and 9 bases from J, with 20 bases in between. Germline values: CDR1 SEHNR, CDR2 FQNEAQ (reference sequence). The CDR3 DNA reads TGTGCCAGCAGCCCACGACAGGACGGTTCAGTGCAGTACTTC. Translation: CASSPRQDGSVQYF. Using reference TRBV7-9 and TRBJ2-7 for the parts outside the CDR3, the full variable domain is DTGVSQNPRHKITKRGQNVTFRCDPISEHNRLYWYRQTLGQGPEFLTYFQNEAQLEKSRLLSDRFSAERPKGSFSTLEIQRTEQGDSAMYLCASSPRQDGSVQYFGPGTRLTVT.

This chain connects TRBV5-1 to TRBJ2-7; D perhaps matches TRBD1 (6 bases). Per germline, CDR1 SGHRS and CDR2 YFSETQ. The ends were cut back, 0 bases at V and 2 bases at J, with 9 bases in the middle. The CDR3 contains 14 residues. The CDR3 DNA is TGCGCCAGCAGCTTGGTTACAGGGACCTACGAGCAGTACTTC. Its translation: CASSLVTGTYEQYF.

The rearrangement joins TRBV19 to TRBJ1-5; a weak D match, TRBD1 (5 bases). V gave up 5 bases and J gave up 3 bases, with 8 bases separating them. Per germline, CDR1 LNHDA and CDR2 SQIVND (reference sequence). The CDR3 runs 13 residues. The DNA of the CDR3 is TGTGCCAGTAGTGAACAGGTCAATCAGCCCCAGCATTTT. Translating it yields CASSEQVNQPQHF.

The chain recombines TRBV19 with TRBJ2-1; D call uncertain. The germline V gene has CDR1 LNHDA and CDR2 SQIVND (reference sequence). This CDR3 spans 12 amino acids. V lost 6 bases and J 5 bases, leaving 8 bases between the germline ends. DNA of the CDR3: TGTGCCAGTAGAGCCCATAACAATGAGCAGTTCTTC. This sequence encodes CASRAHNNEQFF.

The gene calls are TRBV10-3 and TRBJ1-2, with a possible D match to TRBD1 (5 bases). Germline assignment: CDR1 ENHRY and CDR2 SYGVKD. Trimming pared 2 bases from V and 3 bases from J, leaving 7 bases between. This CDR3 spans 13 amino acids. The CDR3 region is CAISEGADYGYTF. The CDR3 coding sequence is TGTGCCATCAGTGAGGGGGCGGACTATGGCTACACCTTC.

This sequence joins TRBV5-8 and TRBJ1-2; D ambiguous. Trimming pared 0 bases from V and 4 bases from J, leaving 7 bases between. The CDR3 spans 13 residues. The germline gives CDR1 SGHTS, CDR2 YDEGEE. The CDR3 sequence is CASSLGISYGYTF. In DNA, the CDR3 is TGTGCCAGCAGCTTGGGAATTAGCTATGGCTACACCTTC.

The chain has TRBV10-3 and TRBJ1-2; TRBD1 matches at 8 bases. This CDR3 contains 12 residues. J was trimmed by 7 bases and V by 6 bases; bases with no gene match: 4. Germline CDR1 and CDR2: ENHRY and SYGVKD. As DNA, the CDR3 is TGTGCCATCAGCTTAGGACAGGGTGGCTACACCTTC. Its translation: CAISLGQGGYTF.

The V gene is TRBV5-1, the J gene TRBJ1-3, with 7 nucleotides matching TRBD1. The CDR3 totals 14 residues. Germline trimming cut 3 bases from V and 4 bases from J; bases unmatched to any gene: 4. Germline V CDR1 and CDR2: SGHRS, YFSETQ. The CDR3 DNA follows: TGCGCCAGCAGCTGGGGACAGCTCGGAAACACCATATATTTT. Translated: CASSWGQLGNTIYF.

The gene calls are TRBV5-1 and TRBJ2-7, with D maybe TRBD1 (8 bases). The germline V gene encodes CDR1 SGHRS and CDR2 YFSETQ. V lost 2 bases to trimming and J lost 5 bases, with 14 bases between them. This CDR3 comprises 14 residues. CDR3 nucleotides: TGCGCCAGCAGCTTTGGACAGGGAGGGGACGAGCAGTACTTC. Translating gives CASSFGQGGDEQYF. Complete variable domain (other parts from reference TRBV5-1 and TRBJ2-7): KAGVTQTPRYLIKTRGQQVTLSCSPISGHRSVSWYQQTPGQGLQFLFEYFSETQRNKGNFPGRFSGRQFSNSRSEMNVSTLELGDSALYLCASSFGQGGDEQYFGPGTRLTVT.

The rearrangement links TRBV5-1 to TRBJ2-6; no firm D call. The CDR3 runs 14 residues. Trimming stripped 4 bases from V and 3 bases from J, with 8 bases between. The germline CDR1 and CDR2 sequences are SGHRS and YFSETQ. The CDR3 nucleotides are TGCGCCAGCAGCCCCAACAGTGGGGCCAACGTCCTGACTTTC. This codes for CASSPNSGANVLTF.

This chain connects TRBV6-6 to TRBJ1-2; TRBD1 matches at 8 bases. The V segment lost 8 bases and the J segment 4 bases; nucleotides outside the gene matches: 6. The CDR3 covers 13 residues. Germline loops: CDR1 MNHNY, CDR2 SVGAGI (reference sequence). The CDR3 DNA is TGTGCCAGCGCGGACAGGGTCAGCTATGGCTACACCTTC. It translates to CASADRVSYGYTF.

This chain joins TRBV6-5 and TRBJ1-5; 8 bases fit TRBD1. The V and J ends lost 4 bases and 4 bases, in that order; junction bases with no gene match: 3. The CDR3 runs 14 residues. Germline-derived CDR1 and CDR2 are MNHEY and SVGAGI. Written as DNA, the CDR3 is TGTGCCAGCAGTTTCCGACAGGGGAATCAGCCCCAGCATTTT. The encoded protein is CASSFRQGNQPQHF.